Each of the 21 T cell receptor beta chains below was sequenced from the same sample in a study of early T cells in non-severe SARS-CoV-2 infection. TCRdb independently ran MiXCR on the 5' RACE reads; one entry per CDR3 protein. The sample includes about 57,000 distinct CDR3 sequences, over 7.5% seen only once; the top ten take around 8.3%. Material: whole blood. The receptors here all came from an adult who was a healthcare worker with PCR-confirmed SARS-CoV-2 infection or an uninfected control (not recorded which).

This clonotype was seen repeatedly, ten times or more. The chain joins TRBV11-2 to TRBJ2-1, with D possibly being TRBD2 (6 bases). V was trimmed by 5 bases and J by 0 bases, leaving 17 bases between them. This CDR3 has 17 amino acids. Germline CDR1 is SGHAT and CDR2 is FQNNGV. CDR3 in DNA: TGTGCCAGCAGCACCACGGAGGGAGCCGTCTCCTACAATGAGCAGTTCTTC. Its protein is CASSTTEGAVSYNEQFF.

The table lists this clonotype with many counts. The chain joins TRBV6-6 to TRBJ1-2; D remains ambiguous. The germline V and J ends were trimmed by 0 bases and 8 bases, with 16 bases remaining between them. CDR3 length equals 15 residues. In germline, CDR1 is MNHNY, CDR2 SVGAGI (reference sequence). Written as DNA, the CDR3 is TGTGCCAGCAGTTACTCTACCGCGGGAACGGAGGGCTACACCTTC. Translation gives CASSYSTAGTEGYTF.

V is TRBV10-3 and J is TRBJ2-1; unclear D gene. Germline CDR1 reads ENHRY; CDR2 reads SYGVKD. The CDR3 has 15 residues. With 4 bases removed from V and 0 bases from J, the gap between germline ends came to 10 bases. The CDR3 is CAISAVSSSYNEQFF. CDR3 in DNA: TGTGCCATCAGTGCTGTGTCGAGCTCCTACAATGAGCAGTTCTTC.

Points on this clonotype: This may be a read error: a much more frequent sequence differs by one nucleotide. This chain links TRBV11-2 with TRBJ2-3; 12 nucleotides align to TRBD2. In germline, CDR1 is SGHAT, CDR2 FQNNGV. The CDR3 contains 16 residues. CDR3 DNA sequence: TGTGCCTGCAGCCCCTGGACTAGCGGGACCACAGATACGCAGTATTTT. This translates into CACSPWTSGTTDTQYF. Drawing the rest from reference TRBV11-2 and TRBJ2-3, the complete variable domain is EAGVAQSPRYKIIEKRQSVAFWCNPISGHATLYWYQQILGQGPKLLIQFQNNGVVDDSQLPKDRFSAERLKGVDSTLKIQPAKLEDSAVYLCACSPWTSGTTDTQYFGPGTRLTVL.

This clonotype was seen a few times. V is TRBV19 and J is TRBJ2-3, with 10 positions matching TRBD1. Losses at the gene ends were 7 bases for V and 2 bases for J; bases not matched to a gene: 6. The CDR3 loop spans 15 amino acids. The germline CDR1 and CDR2 sequences are LNHDA and SQIVND (reference sequence). The CDR3 loop is CASTRTGGHTDTQYF. The CDR3, as DNA: TGTGCCAGTACCCGGACAGGGGGACACACAGATACGCAGTATTTT.

This clonotype was picked up a small number of times. The rearrangement joins TRBV11-2 to TRBJ2-1; TRBD2 matches at 8 bases. V gave up 3 bases and J gave up 5 bases; unmatched junction bases: 9. Germline loops: CDR1 SGHAT, CDR2 FQNNGV. This CDR3 is 16 amino acids long. CDR3 sequence (DNA): TGTGCCAGCAGCTTTACGGAGCGGGAGCTCAACAATGAGCAGTTCTTC. Translated, it gives CASSFTERELNNEQFF.

The chain joins TRBV5-4 to TRBJ1-1; TRBD1 aligns across 8 bases. V gave up 3 bases and J gave up 6 bases; unmatched junction bases: 4. Germline V gene lookup returns CDR1 SGHNT and CDR2 YYREEE (reference sequence). This CDR3 is built from 13 residues. The CDR3 reads CASSWTGLAEAFF. Written as DNA, the CDR3 is TGTGCCAGCAGCTGGACAGGGTTGGCTGAAGCTTTCTTT. Together with reference TRBV5-4 and TRBJ1-1, the CDR3 gives the full variable domain: ETGVTQSPTHLIKTRGQQVTLRCSSQSGHNTVSWYQQALGQGPQFIFQYYREEENGRGNFPPRFSGLQFPNYSSELNVNALELDDSALYLCASSWTGLAEAFFGQGTRLTVV.

The chain has TRBV19 and TRBJ2-1, with 8 bases lining up with TRBD2. Looked up from germline, CDR1 is LNHDA and CDR2 is SQIVND (reference sequence). Losses at the gene ends were 5 bases for V and 3 bases for J; bases not matched to a gene: 12. The CDR3 runs to 17 residues. Here the CDR3 DNA reads TGTGCCAGTAGTCCCCCCTCCAGCGGGAGTTTCTACAATGAGCAGTTCTTC. As protein: CASSPPSSGSFYNEQFF.

The rearrangement links TRBV29-1 to TRBJ1-1; 9 positions agree with TRBD1. With 2 bases clipped from V and 5 bases from J, the junction kept 6 bases outside the gene matches. CDR3 length: 14 amino acids. Germline V lookup: CDR1 SQVTM, CDR2 ANQGSEA. The CDR3: CSVEPRTGVTEAFF. In nucleotides, the CDR3 is TGCAGCGTTGAACCCCGGACAGGGGTGACTGAAGCTTTCTTT. Combining the CDR3 with reference TRBV29-1 and TRBJ1-1 gives the whole variable domain SAVISQKPSRDICQRGTSLTIQCQVDSQVTMMFWYRQQPGQSLTLIATANQGSEATYESGFVIDKFPISRPNLTFSTLTVSNMSPEDSSIYLCSVEPRTGVTEAFFGQGTRLTVV.

In this sample, this clonotype turned up many times. V usage is TRBV21-1 and J usage is TRBJ2-6. TRBV21-1 is a known pseudogene. The CDR3 totals 15 residues. The CDR3 region has the DNA TGTGCCAGCAGCCAAGGGCTAGCTGGGGCCAACGTCCTGACTTTC. As protein: CASSQGLAGANVLTF.

The count of this clonotype is one. The chain has TRBV5-1 and TRBJ2-4; D may be TRBD2 (6 bases). The CDR3 has 13 residues. From germline, CDR1 is SGHRS and CDR2 YFSETQ. Deletions cut 5 bases from V and 8 bases from J, with 14 bases between. The chain's CDR3 is CASRQAGGDIQYF. CDR3 sequence (DNA): TGCGCCAGCAGACAAGCAGGCGGGGACATTCAGTACTTC.

This clonotype was recorded at least ten times. The rearrangement uses TRBV4-1 and TRBJ2-1, with 12 bases that match TRBD2. The germline CDR1 and CDR2 sequences are MGHRA and YSYEKL. The CDR3 runs 18 residues. Germline trimming cut 1 base from V and 5 bases from J; bases unmatched to any gene: 9. The CDR3, as DNA: TGCGCCAGCAGCCAAGTACCGGGACTAGCGGGTACTAACAATGAGCAGTTCTTC. It codes for CASSQVPGLAGTNNEQFF.

This clonotype was seen many times. The CDR3 coding sequence is TGTGCCAGCGTTCCCTCTGGGGCCAACGTCCTGACTTTC. Translated, it gives CASVPSGANVLTF. The chain recombines TRBV6-6 with TRBJ2-6; D gene ambiguous. Per the germline V gene, CDR1 is MNHNY and CDR2 is SVGAGI (reference sequence). V was pared by 8 bases and J by 0 bases, with 5 bases between. The CDR3 is 13 residues long.

In its sample, this clonotype was seen many times. The CDR3 loop is CASSLNPSQQFF. The CDR3 nucleotides read TGTGCCAGCAGCTTAAATCCCTCGCAGCAGTTCTTC. The V gene is TRBV7-2, the J gene TRBJ2-1; D is ambiguous. The CDR3 extends over 12 amino acids. Germline lookup yields CDR1 SGHTA and CDR2 FQGNSA. Between the trimmed V and J ends, which lost 2 bases and 11 bases, there was a span of 10 bases.

The chain has TRBV19 and TRBJ1-2, with D perhaps matching TRBD1 (6 bases). CDR3 length equals 13 residues. Germline lookup yields CDR1 LNHDA and CDR2 SQIVND (reference sequence). The V and J ends lost 5 bases and 4 bases respectively, with 11 bases between them. CDR3 sequence reads: CASSFGTSYGYTF. Here the CDR3 DNA reads TGTGCCAGTAGTTTCGGGACATCCTATGGCTACACCTTC.

A few counts support this clonotype. This rearrangement joins TRBV20-1 to TRBJ2-5; 10 bases line up with TRBD2. Germline V gene lookup returns CDR1 DFQATT and CDR2 SNEGSKA (reference sequence). The CDR3 totals 12 residues. V dropped 6 bases and J dropped 7; count of bases not matched to a gene: 5. CDR3 bases: TGCAGTGCCAGGACTAGCGGTCCGACCCAGTACTTC. Protein sequence: CSARTSGPTQYF.

At least ten counts were recorded for this clonotype. The chain recombines TRBV10-2 with TRBJ2-1; 8 nucleotides match TRBD2. Per the germline V gene, CDR1 is WSHSY and CDR2 is SAAADI. Germline trimming cut 7 bases from V and 6 bases from J; bases unmatched to any gene: 17. The CDR3 length is 17 residues. The CDR3, as DNA: TGCGCCAGCACGGGGATTGGTGGAGCGGGAGTCTTCAATGAGCAGTTCTTC. This translates into CASTGIGGAGVFNEQFF.

This clonotype was recorded a few times. The chain has TRBV9 and TRBJ2-6; D is unclear. Deletions cut 3 bases from V and 0 bases from J, with 7 bases between. Germline V gene lookup returns CDR1 SGDLS and CDR2 YYNGEE. The CDR3 loop spans 15 amino acids. The CDR3 region is CASSATVSGANVLTF. The CDR3 bases are TGTGCCAGCAGCGCGACGGTCTCTGGGGCCAACGTCCTGACTTTC. Complete variable domain (other parts from reference TRBV9 and TRBJ2-6): DSGVTQTPKHLITATGQRVTLRCSPRSGDLSVYWYQQSLDQGLQFLIQYYNGEERAKGNILERFSAQQFPDLHSELNLSSLELGDSALYFCASSATVSGANVLTFGAGSRLTVL.

This clonotype was observed a single time. This chain joins TRBV5-6 and TRBJ2-7; unclear D gene. Trimming pared 0 bases from V and 12 bases from J, leaving 19 bases between. Germline CDR1 SGHDT, CDR2 YYEEEE. The CDR3 spans 14 residues. In nucleotides, the CDR3 is TGTGCCAGCAGCTTGGGGTCCCTCTTGCTAGTTCGGTACTTC. Encoded protein: CASSLGSLLLVRYF.

At least ten counts were recorded for this clonotype. The rearrangement joins TRBV6-5 to TRBJ2-1; 10 positions match TRBD2. V was pared by 0 bases and J by 8 bases, with 22 bases of the junction left unmatched. From germline, CDR1 is MNHEY and CDR2 SVGAGI. CDR3 length: 21 residues. The CDR3 DNA reads as TGTGCCAGCAGTTACTCCGGGTGGTTGGCTAGCGGGAGAGTGGGACACGATGAGCAGTTCTTC. This encodes CASSYSGWLASGRVGHDEQFF.

In this sample, this clonotype turned up many times. This rearrangement joins TRBV5-1 to TRBJ2-1; weak D call: TRBD1 (5 bases). The CDR3 sequence is 14 residues long. V shed 0 bases and J shed 5 bases, with 9 bases lying between them. Per the germline V gene, CDR1 is SGHRS and CDR2 is YFSETQ. The CDR3 loop reads CASSLDTGNNEQFF. CDR3 nucleotide sequence: TGCGCCAGCAGCTTGGACACAGGCAACAATGAGCAGTTCTTC.